One and the same sample provided the 22 T cell receptor beta chains below, sequenced in a study of T cell responses to AZD1222 COVID-19 vaccine. Measured with immunoSEQ multiplex PCR; TCRdb has only the in-frame clones, and not every one. The sample includes 100,000 to 150,000 clones, roughly 90% of them seen just once. Sequencing was performed on peripheral blood, taken on day 0 of AZD1222 vaccination. The receptors here all came from an adult in good health.

The rearrangement joins TRBV5-1 to TRBJ2-1; weak D call: TRBD2 (5 bases). Germline V lookup: CDR1 SGHRS, CDR2 YFSETQ. The ends were cut back, 0 bases at V and 9 bases at J, with 16 bases in the middle. This CDR3 has 15 amino acids. CDR3 amino acids: CASSLAPGLGPEQFF. The CDR3 DNA follows: TGCGCCAGCAGCTTGGCGCCGGGATTAGGTCCTGAGCAGTTCTTC.

This rearrangement joins TRBV27 to TRBJ1-1; a weak D match, TRBD1 (5 bases). V dropped 1 base and J dropped 10 bases, with 16 bases sitting between them. The CDR3 extends over 14 amino acids. Germline V gives CDR1 MNHEY, CDR2 SMNVEV (reference sequence). The CDR3: CASSLYRTGDGAFF. CDR3 nucleotide sequence: TGTGCCAGCAGTTTATACCGTACAGGCGACGGAGCTTTCTTT.

V gene TRBV6-5 combines with J gene TRBJ2-1, with a tentative D call TRBD2 (5 bases). Germline values: CDR1 MNHEY, CDR2 SVGAGI. The V gene lost 5 bases and the J gene lost 8 bases, with 19 bases spanning the gap. The CDR3 sequence is 15 residues long. CDR3 region: CASSPTRLERDEQFF. The CDR3, as DNA: TGTGCCAGCAGTCCTACTCGACTGGAGAGGGATGAGCAGTTCTTC.

This clone was seen only a few times. This chain joins TRBV7-9 and TRBJ2-7; D possibly matches TRBD1 or TRBD2 (5 bases each). Trimming removed 5 bases from V and 6 bases from J, with 14 bases in between. Germline values: CDR1 SEHNR, CDR2 FQNEAQ (reference sequence). The CDR3 loop spans 13 amino acids. CDR3 sequence: CASSHGANTEQYF. DNA for the CDR3: TGTGCCAGCAGCCACGGGGCAAACACCGAGCAGTACTTC.

The chain couples TRBV9 to TRBJ2-1, with 7 nucleotides matching TRBD2. The ends lost 0 bases at V and 9 bases at J; junction bases unmatched: 9. CDR1 is SGDLS and CDR2 is YYNGEE in the germline V gene. This CDR3 comprises 15 residues. CDR3: CASSVEARGSVEQFF. As DNA, the CDR3 is TGTGCCAGCAGCGTAGAAGCCCGCGGGAGCGTTGAGCAGTTCTTC.

The rearrangement joins TRBV6-1 to TRBJ1-1; perhaps TRBD1 as D (6 bases). V was clipped by 2 bases and J by 7 bases, with 14 bases between them. Germline V CDR1 and CDR2: MNHNS, SASEGT. This CDR3 is 14 amino acids long. CDR3 bases: TGTGCCAGCAGTGAAATAGGGGGAGACCTTGAAGCTTTCTTT. It codes for CASSEIGGDLEAFF.

The V and J genes are TRBV4-3 and TRBJ2-7; 7 nucleotides match TRBD1. The CDR3 runs to 15 residues. V gave up 0 bases and J gave up 6 bases; unmatched junction bases: 8. Germline CDR1 is LGHNA and CDR2 is YSLEER. The CDR3 coding sequence is TGCGCCAGCAGCCAAGATCCCCGGACAGGACGCGAGCAGTACTTC. It specifies CASSQDPRTGREQYF.

The chain's CDR3 is CASSSRTGEETQYF. In DNA form, the CDR3 reads TGTGCCAGCAGCTCACGGACAGGGGAGGAGACCCAGTACTTC. V usage is TRBV7-2 and J usage is TRBJ2-5; 9 nucleotides line up with TRBD1. CDR3 length: 14 amino acids. V gave up 4 bases and J gave up 5 bases; unmatched junction bases: 5. Germline CDR1 is SGHTA and CDR2 is FQGNSA.

The count of this clone is one. The rearrangement uses TRBV2 and TRBJ1-5; tentatively, D is TRBD1 (6 bases). The ends were cut back, 9 bases at V and 6 bases at J, with 24 bases in the middle. This CDR3 spans 16 amino acids. The V gene's germline CDR1 is SNHLY and CDR2 FYNNEI. The CDR3: CASSRGVGTIGQPQHF. The DNA for the CDR3 is TGTGCCAGTTCTCGCGGGGTAGGGACAATAGGTCAGCCCCAGCATTTT.

This sequence joins TRBV2 and TRBJ2-2; 7 bases align to TRBD2. Germline V CDR1 and CDR2: SNHLY, FYNNEI. Losses at the gene ends were 3 bases for V and 6 bases for J; bases not matched to a gene: 10. The CDR3 runs to 16 residues. This chain's CDR3 is CASSDGGRAYSGELFF. CDR3 nucleotide sequence: TGTGCCAGCAGTGACGGTGGGAGGGCCTACTCCGGGGAGCTGTTTTTT.

The chain uses TRBV5-6 and TRBJ1-1; tentatively, D is TRBD1 (6 bases). The CDR3 contains 12 residues. Trimming stripped 6 bases from V and 11 bases from J, with 17 bases between. CDR1 and CDR2 from the germline V gene are SGHDT and YYEEEE. The CDR3 region is CASTRRGGLAFF. CDR3 nucleotides: TGTGCCAGCACCCGAAGAGGGGGTTTGGCTTTCTTT.

The V call is TRBV29-1, the J call TRBJ2-1, with a possible D match to TRBD2 (6 bases). Germline values: CDR1 SQVTM, CDR2 ANQGSEA. The V end lost 6 bases, the J end lost 8 bases, and 23 bases lay between the germline ends. The CDR3 has 15 amino acids. The DNA of the CDR3 is TGCAGCGTCGGGGCTAGCGCCCCCCCTCGGGATGAGCAGTTCTTC. Translated, it gives CSVGASAPPRDEQFF.

The V and J genes are TRBV5-4 and TRBJ1-2, with no clear D. The CDR3 contains 14 residues. The ends were cut back, 4 bases at V and 3 bases at J, with 13 bases in the middle. From germline, CDR1 is SGHNT and CDR2 YYREEE (reference sequence). Here the CDR3 DNA reads TGTGCCAGCAGCCTAGGGAGTTACGACTATGGCTACACCTTC. Protein: CASSLGSYDYGYTF.

This chain links TRBV12-3 or TRBV12-4 with TRBJ1-6; tentative D call: TRBD1 (6 bases). The V end lost 6 bases, the J end lost 7 bases, and 10 bases lay between the germline ends. The CDR3 totals 13 residues. CDR3 residues: CASSSDSNSPLHF. The CDR3 DNA follows: TGTGCCAGCAGCTCGGACAGCAATTCACCCCTCCACTTT.

CDR3 sequence reads: CASSPQGETQYF. The CDR3 coding sequence is TGTGCCAGCAGCCCCCAGGGAGAGACCCAGTACTTC. This rearrangement joins TRBV7-9 to TRBJ2-5; D may be TRBD1 (5 bases). Germline V gives CDR1 SEHNR, CDR2 FQNEAQ (reference sequence). V lost 5 bases, J lost 4 bases, and 8 bases lay in between. This CDR3 region has 12 residues.

The V and J genes are TRBV29-1 and TRBJ1-2; D is possibly TRBD1 (6 bases). Germline V gives CDR1 SQVTM, CDR2 ANQGSEA. Trimming pared 4 bases from V and 0 bases from J, leaving 12 bases between. CDR3 length: 14 amino acids. The CDR3: CSVGRDTPNYGYTF. In DNA form, the CDR3 reads TGCAGCGTTGGACGGGACACACCTAACTATGGCTACACCTTC. Based on the CDR3 plus reference TRBV29-1 and TRBJ1-2, the full variable domain is SAVISQKPSRDICQRGTSLTIQCQVDSQVTMMFWYRQQPGQSLTLIATANQGSEATYESGFVIDKFPISRPNLTFSTLTVSNMSPEDSSIYLCSVGRDTPNYGYTFGSGTRLTVV.

This chain joins TRBV2 and TRBJ1-4, with 7 bases aligning to TRBD1. This CDR3 contains 16 residues. Trimming removed 7 bases from V and 5 bases from J; junction bases left unmatched: 13. Germline CDR1 SNHLY, CDR2 FYNNEI. The CDR3 sequence: CASTGTASRENEKLFF. In nucleotides, the CDR3 is TGTGCCAGCACGGGGACAGCTTCACGGGAGAATGAAAAACTGTTTTTT.

The chain is built from TRBV10-2 and TRBJ2-1; 8 bases map to TRBD2. Germline CDR1 reads WSHSY; CDR2 reads SAAADI. Trimming at V came to 7 bases and at J to 6 bases, leaving 14 bases not matched to a gene. The CDR3 spans 16 residues. CDR3 nucleotide sequence: TGCGCCAGCAACAGATTTGGCGGGAGGAAATCCAATGAGCAGTTCTTC. Translation: CASNRFGGRKSNEQFF.

The genes are TRBV7-2 and TRBJ1-1; the D gene is possibly TRBD1 (6 bases). Trimming left V 6 bases short and J 10 bases short, with 15 bases between. Per germline, CDR1 SGHTA and CDR2 FQGNSA. The CDR3 has 12 residues. In DNA, the CDR3 is TGTGCCAGCAGTCGGATCGGGGGGCGAGCTTTCTTT. It is translated as CASSRIGGRAFF.

This rearrangement joins TRBV10-3 to TRBJ1-5, with D perhaps TRBD1 (5 bases). V lost 7 bases and J lost 4, with 11 bases in between. Germline V gene lookup returns CDR1 ENHRY and CDR2 SYGVKD. CDR3 length: 13 amino acids. The CDR3 is CAITPGVNQPQHF. The CDR3 DNA follows: TGTGCCATCACCCCGGGGGTGAATCAGCCCCAGCATTTT.

This chain connects TRBV5-1 to TRBJ2-4; 14 nucleotides line up with TRBD2. Trimming removed 5 bases from V and 7 bases from J; junction bases left unmatched: 11. This CDR3 comprises 17 residues. In germline, CDR1 is SGHRS, CDR2 YFSETQ. The DNA for the CDR3 is TGCGCCAGCAGTCCCCCGGGGACTAGCGGGAGTTTGAACATTCAGTACTTC. Translated, it gives CASSPPGTSGSLNIQYF.

This clone was found once. The chain has TRBV29-1 and TRBJ2-5; D is ambiguous. The CDR3 length is 11 residues. Per the germline V gene, CDR1 is SQVTM and CDR2 is ANQGSEA. V gave up 6 bases and J gave up 1 base, with 6 bases separating them. CDR3 nucleotide sequence: TGCAGCGTGGGCACCCAAGAGACCCAGTACTTC. Protein sequence: CSVGTQETQYF.